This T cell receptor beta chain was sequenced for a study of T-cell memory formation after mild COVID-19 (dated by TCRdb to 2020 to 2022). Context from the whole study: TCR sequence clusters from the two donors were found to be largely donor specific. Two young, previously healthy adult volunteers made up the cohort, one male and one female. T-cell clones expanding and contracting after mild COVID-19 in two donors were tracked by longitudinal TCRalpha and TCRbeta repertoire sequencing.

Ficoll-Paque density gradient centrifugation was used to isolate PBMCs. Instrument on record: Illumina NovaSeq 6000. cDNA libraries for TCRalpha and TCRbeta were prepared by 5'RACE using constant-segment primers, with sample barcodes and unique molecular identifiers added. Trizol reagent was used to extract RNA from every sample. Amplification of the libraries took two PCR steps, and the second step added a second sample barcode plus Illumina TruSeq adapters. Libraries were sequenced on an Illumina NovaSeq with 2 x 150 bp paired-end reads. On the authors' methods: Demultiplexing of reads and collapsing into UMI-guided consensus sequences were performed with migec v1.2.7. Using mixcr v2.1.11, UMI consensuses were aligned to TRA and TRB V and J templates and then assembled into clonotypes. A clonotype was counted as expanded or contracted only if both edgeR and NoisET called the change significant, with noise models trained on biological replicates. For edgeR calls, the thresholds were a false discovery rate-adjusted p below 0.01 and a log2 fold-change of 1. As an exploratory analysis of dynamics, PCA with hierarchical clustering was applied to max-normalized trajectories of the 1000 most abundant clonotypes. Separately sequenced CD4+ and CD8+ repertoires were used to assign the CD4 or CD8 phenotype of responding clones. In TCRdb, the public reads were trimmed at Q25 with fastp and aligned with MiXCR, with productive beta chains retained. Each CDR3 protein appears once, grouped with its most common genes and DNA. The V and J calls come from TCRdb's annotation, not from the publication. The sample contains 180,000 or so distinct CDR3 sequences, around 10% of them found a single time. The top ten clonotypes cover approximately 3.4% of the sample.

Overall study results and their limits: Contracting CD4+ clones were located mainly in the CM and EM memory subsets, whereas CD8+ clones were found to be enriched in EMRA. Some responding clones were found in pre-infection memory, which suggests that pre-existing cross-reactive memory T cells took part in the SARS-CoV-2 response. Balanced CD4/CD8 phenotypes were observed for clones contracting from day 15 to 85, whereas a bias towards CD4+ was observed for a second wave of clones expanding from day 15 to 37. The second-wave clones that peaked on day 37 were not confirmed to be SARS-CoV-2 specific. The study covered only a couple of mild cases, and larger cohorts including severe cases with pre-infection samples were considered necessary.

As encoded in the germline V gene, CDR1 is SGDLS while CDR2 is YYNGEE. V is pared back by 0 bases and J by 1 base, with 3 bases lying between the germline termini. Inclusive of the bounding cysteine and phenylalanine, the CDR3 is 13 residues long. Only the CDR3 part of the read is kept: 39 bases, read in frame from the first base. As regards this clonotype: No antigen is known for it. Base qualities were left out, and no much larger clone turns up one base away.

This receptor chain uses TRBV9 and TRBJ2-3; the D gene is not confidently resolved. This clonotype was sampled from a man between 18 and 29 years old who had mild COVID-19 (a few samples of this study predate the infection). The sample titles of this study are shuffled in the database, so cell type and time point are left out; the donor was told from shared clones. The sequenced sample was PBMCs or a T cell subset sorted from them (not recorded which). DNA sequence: TGTGCCAGCAGCGTAGCGGGCACAGATACGCAGTATTTT. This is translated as CASSVAGTDTQYF.